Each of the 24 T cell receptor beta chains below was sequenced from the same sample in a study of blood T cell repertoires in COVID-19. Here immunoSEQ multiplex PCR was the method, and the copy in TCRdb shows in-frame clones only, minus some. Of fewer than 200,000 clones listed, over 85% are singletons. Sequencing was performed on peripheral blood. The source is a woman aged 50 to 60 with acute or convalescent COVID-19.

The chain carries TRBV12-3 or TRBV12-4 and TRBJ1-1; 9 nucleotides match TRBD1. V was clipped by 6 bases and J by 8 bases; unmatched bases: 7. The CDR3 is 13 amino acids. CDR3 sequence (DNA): TGTGCCAGCAGGGCCACAGGGGGCCGGGAAGCTTTCTTT. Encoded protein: CASRATGGREAFF.

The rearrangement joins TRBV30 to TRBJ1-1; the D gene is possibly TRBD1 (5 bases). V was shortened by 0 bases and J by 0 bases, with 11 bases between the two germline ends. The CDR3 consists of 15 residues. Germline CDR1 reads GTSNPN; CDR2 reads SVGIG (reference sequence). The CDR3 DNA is TGTGCCTGGAGTGTACGACAGACCCTGAACACTGAAGCTTTCTTT. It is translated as CAWSVRQTLNTEAFF.

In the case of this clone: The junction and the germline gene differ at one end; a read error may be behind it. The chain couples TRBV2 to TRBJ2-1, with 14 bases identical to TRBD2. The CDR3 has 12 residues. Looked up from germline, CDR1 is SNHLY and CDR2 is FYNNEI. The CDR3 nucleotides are TGTGCCAGCAGCAGGACTAGCGGGAGGACCGTCTTC. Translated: CASSRTSGRTVF.

CDR3 nucleotide sequence: TGTGCCAGCAGTTTAGAGGGAGACTATGGCTACACCTTC. The encoded protein is CASSLEGDYGYTF. J is TRBJ1-2 and V is TRBV27; D call uncertain. The CDR3 runs to 13 residues. Germline assignment: CDR1 MNHEY and CDR2 SMNVEV (reference sequence). With 2 bases removed from V and 3 bases from J, the gap between germline ends came to 7 bases.

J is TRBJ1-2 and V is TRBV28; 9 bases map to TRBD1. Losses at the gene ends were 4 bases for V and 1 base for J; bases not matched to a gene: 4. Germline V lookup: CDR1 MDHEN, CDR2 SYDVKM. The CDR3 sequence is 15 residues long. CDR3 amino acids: CASSSRTGVNYGYTF. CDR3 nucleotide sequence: TGTGCCAGCAGTTCCCGGACAGGGGTTAACTATGGCTACACCTTC.

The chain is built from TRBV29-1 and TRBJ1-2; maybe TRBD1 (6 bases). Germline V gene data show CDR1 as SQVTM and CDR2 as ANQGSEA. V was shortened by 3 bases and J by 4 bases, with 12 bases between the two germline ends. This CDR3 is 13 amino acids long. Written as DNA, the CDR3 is TGCAGCGTTGACGCACAGGGTCTCTATGGCTACACCTTC. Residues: CSVDAQGLYGYTF.

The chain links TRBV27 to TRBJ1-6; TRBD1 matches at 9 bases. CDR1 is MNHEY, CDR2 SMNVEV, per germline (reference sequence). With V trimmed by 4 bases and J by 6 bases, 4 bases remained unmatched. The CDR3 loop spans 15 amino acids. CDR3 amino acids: CASSSWGQGNSPLHF. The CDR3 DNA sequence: TGTGCCAGCAGTTCCTGGGGACAGGGTAATTCACCCCTCCACTTT.

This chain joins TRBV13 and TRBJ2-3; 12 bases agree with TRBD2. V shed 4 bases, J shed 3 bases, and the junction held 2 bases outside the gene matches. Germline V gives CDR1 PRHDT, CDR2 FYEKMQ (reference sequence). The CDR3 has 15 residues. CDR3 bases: TGTGCCAGCAGCTCCGGGACTAGCGGGACAGATACGCAGTATTTT. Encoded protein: CASSSGTSGTDTQYF.

This CDR3 is CAITGTGNEQFF. CDR3 sequence (DNA): TGTGCCATCACCGGGACAGGCAATGAGCAGTTCTTC. The chain uses TRBV10-3 and TRBJ2-1, with 8 nucleotides matching TRBD1. Germline V gene data show CDR1 as ENHRY and CDR2 as SYGVKD. J gave up 6 bases and V 7 bases, and 2 bases lay outside the gene matches. The CDR3 is 12 amino acids.

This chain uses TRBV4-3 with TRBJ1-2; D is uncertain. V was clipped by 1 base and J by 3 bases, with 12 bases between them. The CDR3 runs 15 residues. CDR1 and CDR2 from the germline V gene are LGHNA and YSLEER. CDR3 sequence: CASSQVNSEYYGYTF. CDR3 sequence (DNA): TGCGCCAGCAGCCAAGTTAATAGCGAGTACTATGGCTACACCTTC.

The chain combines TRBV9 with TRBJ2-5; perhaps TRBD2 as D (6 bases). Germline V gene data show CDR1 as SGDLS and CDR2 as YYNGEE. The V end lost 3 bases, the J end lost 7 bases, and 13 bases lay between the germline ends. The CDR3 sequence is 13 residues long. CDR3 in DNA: TGTGCCAGCAGCGGGGGGACTTCGGGGACCCAGTACTTC. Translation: CASSGGTSGTQYF. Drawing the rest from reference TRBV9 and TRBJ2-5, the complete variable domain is DSGVTQTPKHLITATGQRVTLRCSPRSGDLSVYWYQQSLDQGLQFLIQYYNGEERAKGNILERFSAQQFPDLHSELNLSSLELGDSALYFCASSGGTSGTQYFGPGTRLLVL.

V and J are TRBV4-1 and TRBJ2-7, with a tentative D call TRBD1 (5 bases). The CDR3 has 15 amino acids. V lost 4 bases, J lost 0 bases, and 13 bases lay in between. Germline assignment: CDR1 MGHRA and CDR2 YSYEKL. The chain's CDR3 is CASSPTEAVSYEQYF. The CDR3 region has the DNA TGCGCCAGCAGCCCGACAGAGGCGGTCTCCTACGAGCAGTACTTC.

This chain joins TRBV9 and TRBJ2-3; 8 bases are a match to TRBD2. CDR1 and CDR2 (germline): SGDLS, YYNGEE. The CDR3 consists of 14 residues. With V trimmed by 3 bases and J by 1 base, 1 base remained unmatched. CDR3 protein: CASSAGGGTDTQYF. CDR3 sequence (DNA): TGTGCCAGCAGCGCGGGGGGGGGCACAGATACGCAGTATTTT. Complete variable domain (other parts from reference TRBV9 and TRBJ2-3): DSGVTQTPKHLITATGQRVTLRCSPRSGDLSVYWYQQSLDQGLQFLIQYYNGEERAKGNILERFSAQQFPDLHSELNLSSLELGDSALYFCASSAGGGTDTQYFGPGTRLTVL.

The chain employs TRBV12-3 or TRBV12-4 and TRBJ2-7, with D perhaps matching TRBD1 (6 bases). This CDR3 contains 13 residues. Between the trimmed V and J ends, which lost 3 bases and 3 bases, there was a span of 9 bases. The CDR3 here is CASSLGHNYEQYF. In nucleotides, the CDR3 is TGTGCCAGCAGTTTGGGACACAACTACGAGCAGTACTTC.

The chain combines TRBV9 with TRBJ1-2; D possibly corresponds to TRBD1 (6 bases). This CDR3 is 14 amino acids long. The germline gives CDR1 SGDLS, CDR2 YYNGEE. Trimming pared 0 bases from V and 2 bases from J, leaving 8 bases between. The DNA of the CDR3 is TGTGCCAGCAGCGTAGACAGGGCCAACTATGGCTACACCTTC. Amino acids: CASSVDRANYGYTF.

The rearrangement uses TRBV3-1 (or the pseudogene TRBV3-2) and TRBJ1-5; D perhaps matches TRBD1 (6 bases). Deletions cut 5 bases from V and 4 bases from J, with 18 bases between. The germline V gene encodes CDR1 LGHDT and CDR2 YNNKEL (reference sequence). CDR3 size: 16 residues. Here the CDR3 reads CASSSGPQGINQPQHF. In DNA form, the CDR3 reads TGTGCCAGCAGCTCTGGACCCCAGGGGATTAATCAGCCCCAGCATTTT.

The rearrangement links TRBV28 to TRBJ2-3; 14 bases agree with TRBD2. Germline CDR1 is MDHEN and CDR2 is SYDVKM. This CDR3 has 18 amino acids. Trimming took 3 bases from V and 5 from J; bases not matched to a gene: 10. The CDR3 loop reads CASSLGKTSGRDIDTQYF. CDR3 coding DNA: TGTGCCAGCAGTTTGGGGAAGACTAGCGGGAGGGATATAGATACGCAGTATTTT.

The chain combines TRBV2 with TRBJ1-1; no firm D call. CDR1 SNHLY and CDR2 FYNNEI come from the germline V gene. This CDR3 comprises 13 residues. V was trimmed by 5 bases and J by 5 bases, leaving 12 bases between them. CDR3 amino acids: CASSPEGGTEAFF. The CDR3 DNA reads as TGTGCCAGCAGTCCGGAGGGAGGGACTGAAGCTTTCTTT.

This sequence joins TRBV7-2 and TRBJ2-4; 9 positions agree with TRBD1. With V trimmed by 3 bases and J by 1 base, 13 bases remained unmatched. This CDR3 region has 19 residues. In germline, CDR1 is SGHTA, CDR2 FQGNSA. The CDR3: CASSFYLLQGAFAKNIQYF. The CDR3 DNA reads TGTGCCAGCAGCTTCTACCTCCTACAGGGGGCCTTCGCCAAAAACATTCAGTACTTC.

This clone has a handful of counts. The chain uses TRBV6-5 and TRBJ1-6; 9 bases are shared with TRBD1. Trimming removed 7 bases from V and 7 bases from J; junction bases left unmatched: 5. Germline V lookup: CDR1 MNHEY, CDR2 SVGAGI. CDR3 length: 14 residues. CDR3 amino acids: CASTSGQGNSPLHF. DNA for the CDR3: TGTGCCAGCACATCCGGACAGGGGAATTCACCCCTCCACTTT.

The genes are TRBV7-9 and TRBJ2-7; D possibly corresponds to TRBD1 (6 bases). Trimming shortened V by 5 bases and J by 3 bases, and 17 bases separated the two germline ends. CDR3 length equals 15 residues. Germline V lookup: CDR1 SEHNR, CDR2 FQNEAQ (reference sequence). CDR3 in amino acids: CASSPQTGLDYEQYF. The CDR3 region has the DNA TGTGCCAGCAGCCCTCAAACAGGGTTGGACTACGAGCAGTACTTC.

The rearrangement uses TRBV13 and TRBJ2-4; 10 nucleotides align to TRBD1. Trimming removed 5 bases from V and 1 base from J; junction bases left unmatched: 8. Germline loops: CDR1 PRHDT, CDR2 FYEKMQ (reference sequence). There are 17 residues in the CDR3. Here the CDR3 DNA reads TGTGCCAGCAGCGCGAGTAGACAGGGGGCGGCCAAAAACATTCAGTACTTC. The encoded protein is CASSASRQGAAKNIQYF.

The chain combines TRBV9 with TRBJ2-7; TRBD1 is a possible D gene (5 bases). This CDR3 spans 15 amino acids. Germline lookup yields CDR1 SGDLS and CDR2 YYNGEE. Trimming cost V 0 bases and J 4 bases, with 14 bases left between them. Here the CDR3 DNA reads TGTGCCAGCAGCGTAGCTGTGGGGCAGGTGTACGAGCAGTACTTC. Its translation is CASSVAVGQVYEQYF. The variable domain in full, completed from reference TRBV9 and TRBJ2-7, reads DSGVTQTPKHLITATGQRVTLRCSPRSGDLSVYWYQQSLDQGLQFLIQYYNGEERAKGNILERFSAQQFPDLHSELNLSSLELGDSALYFCASSVAVGQVYEQYFGPGTRLTVT.

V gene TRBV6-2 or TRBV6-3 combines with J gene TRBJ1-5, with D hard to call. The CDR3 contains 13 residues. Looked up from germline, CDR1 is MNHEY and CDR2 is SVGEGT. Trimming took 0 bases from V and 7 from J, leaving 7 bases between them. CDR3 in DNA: TGTGCCAGCAGTTACTCAAGGAGCCAGCCCCAGCATTTT. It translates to CASSYSRSQPQHF.